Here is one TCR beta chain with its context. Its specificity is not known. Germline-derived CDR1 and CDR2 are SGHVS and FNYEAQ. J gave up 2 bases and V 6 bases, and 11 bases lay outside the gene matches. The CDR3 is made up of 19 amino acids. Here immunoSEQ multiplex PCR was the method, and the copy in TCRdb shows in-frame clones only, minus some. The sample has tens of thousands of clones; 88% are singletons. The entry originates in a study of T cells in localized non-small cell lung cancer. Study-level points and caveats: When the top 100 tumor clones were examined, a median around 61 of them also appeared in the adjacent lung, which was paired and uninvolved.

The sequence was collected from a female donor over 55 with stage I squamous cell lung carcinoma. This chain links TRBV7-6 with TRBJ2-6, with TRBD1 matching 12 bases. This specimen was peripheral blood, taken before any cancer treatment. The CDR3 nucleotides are TGTGCCAGCAGTGAGAGACCGGGACAGGGGGCGGCTGGGGCCAACGTCCTGACTTTC. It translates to CASSERPGQGAAGANVLTF.